One sample yielded the 27 T cell receptor beta chains listed below, sequenced in a study of blood T cell repertoires in COVID-19. Produced via immunoSEQ multiplex PCR; TCRdb's table is partial and in-frame only. Found here are around 100,000 clones, 91% of them singletons; the top ten hold 2% to 2.5%. Material for sequencing was peripheral blood. The origin of the receptors is a man between 45 and 60 years old with active COVID-19.

This clone has just one count. V gene TRBV11-3 combines with J gene TRBJ2-1; possible D gene TRBD1, 5 bases. V shed 1 base and J shed 0 bases, with 7 bases lying between them. The CDR3 loop spans 15 amino acids. The germline V gene encodes CDR1 SGHNT and CDR2 YENEEA. CDR3 bases: TGTGCCAGCAGCTTAGTTACAGGCTCCTACAATGAGCAGTTCTTC. Translation: CASSLVTGSYNEQFF.

The chain has TRBV27 and TRBJ1-2, with 7 bases lining up with TRBD1. V trimming: 5 bases; J trimming: 2 bases; junction bases outside the gene matches: 8. This CDR3 has 15 residues. The germline V gene has CDR1 MNHEY and CDR2 SMNVEV (reference sequence). The CDR3 spells CASSPTPTGNYGYTF. The CDR3 DNA is TGTGCCAGCAGTCCCACTCCGACAGGGAACTATGGCTACACCTTC.

The chain recombines TRBV5-1 with TRBJ2-2; 7 bases fit TRBD1. After removal of 4 bases from V and 4 bases from J, the junction contained 16 bases not matched to a gene. CDR3 size: 18 residues. Germline CDR1 and CDR2: SGHRS and YFSETQ. The CDR3 loop reads CASSLQGNSGSGTGELFF. Written as DNA, the CDR3 is TGCGCCAGCAGCCTACAGGGGAACTCAGGGTCGGGCACCGGGGAGCTGTTTTTT.

The CDR3: CASSSGGRETQYF. The CDR3 region has the DNA TGTGCCAGCAGTAGCGGGGGGCGAGAGACCCAGTACTTC. This chain uses TRBV2 with TRBJ2-5, with 9 nucleotides matching TRBD2. V was pared by 5 bases and J by 4 bases, with 2 bases of the junction left unmatched. CDR3 length: 13 residues. CDR1 is SNHLY and CDR2 is FYNNEI in the germline V gene.

The chain carries TRBV2 and TRBJ2-1; 13 bases agree with TRBD2. CDR1 is SNHLY, CDR2 FYNNEI, per germline. Trimming removed 4 bases from V and 7 bases from J; junction bases left unmatched: 16. This CDR3 comprises 19 residues. This CDR3 is CASSGGTSGRGRTVNEQFF. CDR3 in DNA: TGTGCCAGCAGTGGAGGCACTAGCGGGAGGGGTCGTACGGTTAATGAGCAGTTCTTC.

The chain links TRBV19 to TRBJ2-7, with a tentative D call TRBD1 (5 bases). With 3 bases removed from V and 2 bases from J, the gap between germline ends came to 11 bases. The CDR3 has 14 amino acids. Germline loops: CDR1 LNHDA, CDR2 SQIVND (reference sequence). CDR3 residues: CASSIGQGTYEQYF. CDR3 nucleotide sequence: TGTGCCAGTAGTATTGGGCAGGGCACCTACGAGCAGTACTTC. Complete variable domain (other parts from reference TRBV19 and TRBJ2-7): DGGITQSPKYLFRKEGQNVTLSCEQNLNHDAMYWYRQDPGQGLRLIYYSQIVNDFQKGDIAEGYSVSREKKESFPLTVTSAQKNPTAFYLCASSIGQGTYEQYFGPGTRLTVT.

The CDR3 nucleotides read TGTGCCTGGAGTGTAGTAGACGGGACTAGGCAGTTCTTC. Its protein is CAWSVVDGTRQFF. The genes are TRBV30 and TRBJ2-1, with 8 positions matching TRBD2. With V trimmed by 0 bases and J by 12 bases, 7 bases remained unmatched. The CDR3 spans 13 residues. Per the germline V gene, CDR1 is GTSNPN and CDR2 is SVGIG (reference sequence).

The chain couples TRBV11-2 to TRBJ2-3; TRBD2 matches 8 bases. CDR1 and CDR2 from the germline V gene are SGHAT and FQNNGV. This CDR3 has 16 residues. V lost 6 bases to trimming and J lost 2 bases; unmatched junction nucleotides: 10. The DNA for the CDR3 is TGTGCCAGCAGAGGGACGGGACTAGGGGTCACAGATACGCAGTATTTT. Its protein is CASRGTGLGVTDTQYF.

The V and J genes are TRBV10-1 and TRBJ2-1; 7 bases fit TRBD2. The CDR3 sequence is 13 residues long. Germline CDR1 and CDR2: WNHNN and SYGVQD (reference sequence). V dropped 6 bases and J dropped 10; count of bases not matched to a gene: 9. The CDR3 sequence is CASSRSTGGEQFF. The DNA of the CDR3 is TGCGCCAGCAGCCGCAGTACGGGAGGAGAGCAGTTCTTC.

The rearrangement uses TRBV7-6 and TRBJ2-3; 8 bases fit TRBD2. The length of the CDR3 is 17 residues. The V gene's germline CDR1 is SGHVS and CDR2 FNYEAQ. V shed 0 bases, J shed 4 bases, and the junction held 9 bases outside the gene matches. CDR3 in amino acids: CASSLATGLAISDTQYF. The CDR3 nucleotides read TGTGCCAGCAGCTTAGCGACAGGACTAGCTATTTCAGATACGCAGTATTTT. The entire variable domain, with the rest obtained from reference TRBV7-6 and TRBJ2-3, is as follows: GAGVSQSPRYKVTKRGQDVALRCDPISGHVSLYWYRQALGQGPEFLTYFNYEAQQDKSGLPNDRFSAERPEGSISTLTIQRTEQRDSAMYRCASSLATGLAISDTQYFGPGTRLTVL.

This chain links TRBV11-3 with TRBJ2-7, with 7 bases aligning to TRBD2. Losses at the gene ends were 5 bases for V and 6 bases for J; bases not matched to a gene: 7. CDR3 size: 13 residues. The germline CDR1 and CDR2 sequences are SGHNT and YENEEA. The CDR3 DNA reads TGTGCCAGCAGCGCTCTACCTAGCGGCGAGCAGTACTTC. Protein: CASSALPSGEQYF.

The rearrangement uses TRBV19 and TRBJ1-2, with D maybe TRBD1 (5 bases). Trimming shortened V by 6 bases and J by 7 bases, and 15 bases separated the two germline ends. This CDR3 is built from 13 residues. Germline V gene sequence: CDR1 LNHDA, CDR2 SQIVND (reference sequence). CDR3 region: CASSENRDSGYTF. The CDR3 DNA reads TGTGCCAGTAGCGAAAATCGCGACAGTGGCTACACCTTC.

J is TRBJ1-2 and V is TRBV5-1, with TRBD1 matching 8 bases. Looked up from germline, CDR1 is SGHRS and CDR2 is YFSETQ. V shed 5 bases, J shed 1 base, and the junction held 7 bases outside the gene matches. The CDR3 has 15 amino acids. The CDR3 loop is CASSPTGDGNYGYTF. The CDR3 DNA reads as TGCGCCAGCAGTCCGACAGGGGACGGTAACTATGGCTACACCTTC.

This chain uses TRBV10-3 with TRBJ2-3; D may be TRBD2 (5 bases). CDR1 is ENHRY and CDR2 is SYGVKD in the germline V gene. V was cut by 11 bases and J by 3 bases, with 15 bases left in between. The CDR3 totals 13 residues. The CDR3 coding sequence is TGTGCCGCCTCCCGGGATGGGACAGATACGCAGTATTTT. It is translated as CAASRDGTDTQYF.

The rearrangement joins TRBV6-5 to TRBJ1-2; the match to TRBD1 covers 8 bases. V trimming: 0 bases; J trimming: 7 bases; junction bases outside the gene matches: 7. CDR1 is MNHEY and CDR2 is SVGAGI in the germline V gene. There are 15 residues in the CDR3. The CDR3 DNA reads TGTGCCAGCAGTTACTCGCGGCAGGGGGCGGGTGGCTACACCTTC. It translates to CASSYSRQGAGGYTF.

The gene calls are TRBV18 and TRBJ1-2; the D is unclear. The length of the CDR3 is 16 residues. V lost 0 bases to trimming and J lost 5 bases, with 16 bases between them. Looked up from germline, CDR1 is KGHSH and CDR2 is LQKENI. The chain's CDR3 is CASSPPVGLPSYGYTF. The CDR3 coding sequence is TGTGCCAGCTCACCACCGGTAGGATTGCCTAGTTATGGCTACACCTTC.

This clone came up once. The CDR3: CASSRREINEKLFF. CDR3 DNA sequence: TGCGCCAGCAGCCGTAGGGAGATTAATGAAAAACTGTTTTTT. V usage is TRBV5-1 and J usage is TRBJ1-4; unclear D gene. The ends were cut back, 4 bases at V and 4 bases at J, with 11 bases in the middle. The CDR3 is made up of 14 amino acids. Germline V lookup: CDR1 SGHRS, CDR2 YFSETQ.

This clone occurred once. J is TRBJ2-1 and V is TRBV7-8; 10 positions agree with TRBD2. This CDR3 has 16 residues. The ends lost 5 bases at V and 9 bases at J; junction bases unmatched: 13. Germline V lookup: CDR1 SGHVS, CDR2 FQNEAQ. The CDR3 loop is CASSQGLALLVGEQFF. CDR3 nucleotides: TGTGCCAGCAGCCAGGGACTAGCGCTTTTGGTGGGTGAGCAGTTCTTC.

The V call is TRBV20-1, the J call TRBJ1-5; no definite D call. Trimming shortened V by 3 bases and J by 4 bases, and 7 bases separated the two germline ends. The CDR3 runs to 12 residues. The germline V gene has CDR1 DFQATT and CDR2 SNEGSKA (reference sequence). The DNA of the CDR3 is TGCAGTGCTAGTGAGCGAAATCAGCCCCAGCATTTT. Translated: CSASERNQPQHF.

This rearrangement joins TRBV13 to TRBJ2-2; perhaps TRBD2 as D (6 bases). From germline, CDR1 is PRHDT and CDR2 FYEKMQ (reference sequence). V was pared by 5 bases and J by 0 bases, with 19 bases between. The CDR3 length is 18 residues. The CDR3 is CASSDPTSGSTNTGELFF. The CDR3 DNA sequence: TGTGCCAGCAGCGACCCCACAAGCGGGTCGACGAACACCGGGGAGCTGTTTTTT. Together with reference TRBV13 and TRBJ2-2, the CDR3 gives the full variable domain: AAGVIQSPRHLIKEKRETATLKCYPIPRHDTVYWYQQGPGQDPQFLISFYEKMQSDKGSIPDRFSAQQFSDYHSELNMSSLELGDSALYFCASSDPTSGSTNTGELFFGEGSRLTVL.

This clone was detected once. The V call is TRBV3-1 (or the pseudogene TRBV3-2), the J call TRBJ2-7; the D is unclear. The length of the CDR3 is 15 residues. The V and J ends lost 4 bases and 2 bases respectively, with 15 bases between them. Germline values: CDR1 LGHDT, CDR2 YNNKEL (reference sequence). CDR3 DNA sequence: TGTGCCAGCAGCCCTTCAACTCGTGAAACCTACGAGCAGTACTTC. Its translation: CASSPSTRETYEQYF.

This clone appeared once. The CDR3 DNA reads as TGTGCCAGCAGTGTGGGCCTAGCGGGTTTCTCCTACGAGCAGTACGTC. This sequence encodes CASSVGLAGFSYEQYV. The J gene is TRBJ2-7, the V gene TRBV2, with 8 bases fitting TRBD2. From germline, CDR1 is SNHLY and CDR2 FYNNEI. The trim removed 4 bases at V and 0 bases at J, leaving 8 bases unmatched. The CDR3 sequence is 16 residues long.

Turning to this clone: Other DNA sequences in this specimen translate into the identical CDR3. The chain joins TRBV7-2 to TRBJ1-2; TRBD1 agrees at 7 bases. CDR1 and CDR2 (germline): SGHTA, FQGNSA. The CDR3 is 13 amino acids. The V and J ends lost 6 bases and 2 bases, in that order; junction bases with no gene match: 3. The CDR3, as DNA: TGTGCCAGCAGTCCGGACAGGAACTATGGCTACACCTTC. It specifies CASSPDRNYGYTF.

This chain uses TRBV2 with TRBJ2-7, with 11 bases identical to TRBD1. V shed 5 bases, J shed 2 bases, and the junction held 5 bases outside the gene matches. This CDR3 spans 15 amino acids. CDR1 and CDR2 (germline): SNHLY, FYNNEI. CDR3: CASSLGQGATYEQYV. CDR3 DNA sequence: TGTGCCAGCAGTTTAGGACAGGGGGCTACCTACGAGCAGTACGTC.

The gene calls are TRBV21-1 and TRBJ1-2; the table's D gene call, TRBD1, was not cross checked with the DNA. TRBV21-1 is a recognized pseudogene. The CDR3 is 19 residues long. The CDR3 spells CASSKEWSRGHPFNYGYTF. The CDR3 DNA is TGTGCCAGCAGCAAAGAGTGGAGTCGGGGACACCCCTTTAACTATGGCTACACCTTC.

V and J are TRBV28 and TRBJ1-1; weak D call: TRBD1 (6 bases). From germline, CDR1 is MDHEN and CDR2 SYDVKM. This CDR3 region has 13 residues. Trimming shortened V by 2 bases and J by 3 bases, and 7 bases separated the two germline ends. CDR3 sequence (DNA): TGTGCCAGCAGTTTAGAGGGGGACACTGAAGCTTTCTTT. Protein sequence: CASSLEGDTEAFF.

The V call is TRBV19, the J call TRBJ2-3; maybe TRBD1 (5 bases). V lost 5 bases, J lost 2 bases, and 11 bases lay in between. This CDR3 has 14 residues. Germline loops: CDR1 LNHDA, CDR2 SQIVND (reference sequence). The CDR3 DNA reads TGTGCCAGTAGTTCCAGGGTTGACACAGATACGCAGTATTTT. It specifies CASSSRVDTDTQYF.